Included here is one T cell receptor (beta chain) sequence, with context. Generated by immunoSEQ multiplex PCR, the TCRdb table keeps only in-frame clones and is missing some. The sample lists about 730,000 clones; approximately 83% were seen once. The data originate from a study of shared T cell receptors in the human thymus. The CDR3 loop spans 15 amino acids. The germline V gene encodes CDR1 SGDLS and CDR2 YYNGEE. V lost 0 bases to trimming and J lost 4 bases, with 13 bases between them. This same sample was also part of a study on human thymus T cells. According to that study: Related studies found that unrelated individuals share highly overlapping thymic repertoires.

The receptor was isolated from a girl in the first two years of life with a congenital heart defect. Material: thymocytes. V and J are TRBV9 and TRBJ1-2; TRBD1 might be the D (5 bases). CDR3 DNA sequence: TGTGCCAGCAGCGTAGGGGCCGGGGGTACCTATGGCTACACCTTC. It codes for CASSVGAGGTYGYTF.